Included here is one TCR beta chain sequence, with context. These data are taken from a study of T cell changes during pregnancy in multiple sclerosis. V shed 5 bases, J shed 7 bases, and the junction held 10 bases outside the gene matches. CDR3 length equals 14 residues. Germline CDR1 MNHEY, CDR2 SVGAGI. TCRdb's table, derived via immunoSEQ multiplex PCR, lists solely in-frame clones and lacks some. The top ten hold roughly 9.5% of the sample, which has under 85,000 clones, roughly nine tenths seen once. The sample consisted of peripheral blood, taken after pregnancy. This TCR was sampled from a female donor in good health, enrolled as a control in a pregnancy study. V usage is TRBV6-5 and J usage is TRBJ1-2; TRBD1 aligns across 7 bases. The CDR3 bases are TGTGCCAGCAGTAGACGGGACAGCAGGAGTGGCTACACCTTC. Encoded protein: CASSRRDSRSGYTF.